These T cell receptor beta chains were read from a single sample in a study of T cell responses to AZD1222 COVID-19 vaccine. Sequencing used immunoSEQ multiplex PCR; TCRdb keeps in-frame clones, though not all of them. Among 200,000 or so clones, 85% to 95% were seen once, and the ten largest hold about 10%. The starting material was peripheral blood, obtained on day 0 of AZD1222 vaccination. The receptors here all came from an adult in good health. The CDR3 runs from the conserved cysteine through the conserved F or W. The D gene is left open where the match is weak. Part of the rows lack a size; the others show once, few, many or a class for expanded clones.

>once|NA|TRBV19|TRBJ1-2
CASSIPASKAGYTF
TGTGCCAGTAGTATTCCGGCGTCGAAGGCGGGCTACACCTTC
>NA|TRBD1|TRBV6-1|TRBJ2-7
CASSDPGGKYEQYF
TGTGCCAGCAGTGATCCAGGGGGAAAGTACGAGCAGTACTTC
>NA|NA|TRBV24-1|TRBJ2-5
CATSDFRGQETQYF
TGTGCCACCAGTGATTTTCGTGGTCAAGAGACCCAGTACTTC
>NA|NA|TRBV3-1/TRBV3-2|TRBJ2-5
CASSPLGETQYF
TGTGCCAGCAGCCCCCTAGGGGAGACCCAGTACTTC
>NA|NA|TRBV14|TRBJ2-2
CASSPLQGQGNTGELFF
TGTGCCAGCAGCCCCCTCCAGGGGCAGGGGAACACCGGGGAGCTGTTTTTT
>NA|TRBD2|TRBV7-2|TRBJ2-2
CASSLMGTSGFLGELFF
TGTGCCAGCAGCTTAATGGGGACTAGCGGATTCCTCGGGGAGCTGTTTTTT
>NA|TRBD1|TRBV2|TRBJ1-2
CASSEDRVYGYTF
TGTGCCAGCAGTGAGGACAGGGTCTATGGCTACACCTTC
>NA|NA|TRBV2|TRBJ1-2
CASASSGGYGYTF
TGTGCCAGCGCCTCTTCGGGGGGCTATGGCTACACCTTC
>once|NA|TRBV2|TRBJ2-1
CAGRTGDSYNEQFF
TGTGCCGGCCGTACTGGGGATTCCTACAATGAGCAGTTCTTC
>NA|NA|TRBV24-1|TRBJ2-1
CARPGLAPSYNEQFF
TGTGCCAGACCTGGTCTAGCCCCTTCCTACAATGAGCAGTTCTTC
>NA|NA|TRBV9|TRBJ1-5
CASSVSGQLNQPQHF
TGTGCCAGCAGCGTATCGGGGCAGCTCAATCAGCCCCAGCATTTT
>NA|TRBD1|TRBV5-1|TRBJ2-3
CASSLGLTGSGTDTQYF
TGCGCCAGCAGCTTGGGATTGACAGGGTCGGGGACAGATACGCAGTATTTT
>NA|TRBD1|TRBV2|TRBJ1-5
CASTRNKIRTGLNQPQHF
TGTGCCAGCACCCGAAACAAGATAAGGACAGGGCTAAATCAGCCCCAGCATTTT
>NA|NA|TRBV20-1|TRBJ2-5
CRWGQETQYF
TGCAGATGGGGCCAAGAGACCCAGTACTTC
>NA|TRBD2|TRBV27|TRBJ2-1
CASSTQGLSEGNEQFF
TGTGCCAGCAGTACCCAGGGACTATCGGAAGGGAATGAGCAGTTCTTC
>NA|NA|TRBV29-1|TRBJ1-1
CSVGEIRNTEAFF
TGCAGCGTCGGCGAGATAAGGAACACTGAAGCTTTCTTT
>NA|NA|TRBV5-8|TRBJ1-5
CASSFVSPSNQPQHF
TGTGCCAGCAGCTTTGTGTCCCCTAGCAATCAGCCCCAGCATTTT
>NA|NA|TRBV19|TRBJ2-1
CASSISQVNEQFF
TGTGCCAGTAGTATTTCTCAAGTCAATGAGCAGTTCTTC
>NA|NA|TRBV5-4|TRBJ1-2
CASSPLDPLGNGYTF
TGTGCCAGCAGCCCCTTAGACCCCCTAGGGAATGGCTACACCTTC
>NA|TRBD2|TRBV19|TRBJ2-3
CASQRTSGSARWNTQYF
TGTGCCAGTCAACGGACTAGCGGGAGCGCCAGGTGGAATACGCAGTATTTT
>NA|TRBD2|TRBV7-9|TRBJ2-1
CASSTGTSGNEQFF
TGTGCCAGCAGCACAGGGACTAGCGGGAATGAGCAGTTCTTC
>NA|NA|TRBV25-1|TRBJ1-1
CASSARGTQNTEAFF
TGTGCCAGCAGTGCCCGGGGGACACAGAACACTGAAGCTTTCTTT
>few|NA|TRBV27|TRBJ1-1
CASSSLGRGWNTEAFF
TGTGCCAGCAGTTCTCTGGGGAGAGGTTGGAACACTGAAGCTTTCTTT
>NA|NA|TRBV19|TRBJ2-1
CASKRSHWASNEQFF
TGTGCCAGTAAGAGGTCCCACTGGGCAAGCAATGAGCAGTTCTTC
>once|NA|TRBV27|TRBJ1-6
CASSLLGQGNSPLHF
TGTGCCAGCAGTTTGTTGGGGCAGGGAAATTCACCCCTCCACTTT
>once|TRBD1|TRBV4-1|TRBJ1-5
CASSQGQGARQPQHF
TGCGCCAGCAGCCAAGGACAGGGGGCCAGGCAGCCCCAGCATTTT
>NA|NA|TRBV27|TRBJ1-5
CASSLHGSNQPQHF
TGTGCCAGCAGTTTACATGGTAGCAATCAGCCCCAGCATTTT
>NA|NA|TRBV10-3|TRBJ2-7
CAISDWDHSYEQYF
TGTGCCATCAGTGACTGGGACCACTCCTACGAGCAGTACTTC
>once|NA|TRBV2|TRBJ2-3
CASGLGTDTQYF
TGTGCCAGCGGGCTGGGCACAGATACGCAGTATTTT
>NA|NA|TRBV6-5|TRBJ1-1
CASSYSGAPAEAFF
TGTGCCAGCAGTTACTCTGGAGCTCCCGCTGAAGCTTTCTTT
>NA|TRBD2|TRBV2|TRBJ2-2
CASNGAGDLLNTGELFF
TGTGCCAGCAACGGAGCGGGGGACCTTTTGAACACCGGGGAGCTGTTTTTT
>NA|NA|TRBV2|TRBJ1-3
CASSEVHSPSSGNTIYF
TGTGCCAGCAGTGAAGTTCACAGCCCTAGCTCTGGAAACACCATATATTTT
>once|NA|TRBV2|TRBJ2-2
CASSGGLTGELFF
TGTGCCAGCAGTGGTGGACTTACCGGGGAGCTGTTTTTT
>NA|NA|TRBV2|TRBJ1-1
CASTGGNEAFF
TGTGCCAGCACCGGTGGGAACGAAGCTTTCTTT
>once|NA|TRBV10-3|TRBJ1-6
CAISAGSRSAPLHF
TGTGCCATCAGTGCCGGCTCGAGGTCCGCACCCCTCCACTTT
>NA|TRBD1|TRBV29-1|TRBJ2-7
CSGGQGGFSYEQYF
TGCAGCGGCGGACAGGGGGGTTTCTCCTACGAGCAGTACTTC
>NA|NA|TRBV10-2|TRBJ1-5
CASSEPNQPQHF
TGCGCCAGCAGTGAGCCAAATCAGCCCCAGCATTTT
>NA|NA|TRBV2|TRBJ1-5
CASSRDSNQPQHF
TGTGCCAGCAGTCGGGACTCCAATCAGCCCCAGCATTTT
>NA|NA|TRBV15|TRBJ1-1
CATSRDNGANTEAFF
TGTGCCACCAGCAGAGATAACGGGGCGAACACTGAAGCTTTCTTT
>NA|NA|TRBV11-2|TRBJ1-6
CASSSGGGPNSPLHF
TGTGCCAGCAGCTCGGGGGGAGGACCTAATTCACCCCTCCACTTT